This T cell receptor (beta chain) was obtained from a study of CD8+ T cells in alopecia areata. Study-wide points: Sequencing of scalp samples also includes resident alphabeta T cells from normal skin. The study found higher clonality in lesional than normal scalp, especially in alopecia totalis/universalis.

The V gene end was trimmed by 3 bases and the J gene end by 6 bases; junction bases not matched to a gene: 18. The CDR3 covers 17 residues. Germline CDR1 SQVTM, CDR2 ANQGSEA. RNA extraction was followed by reverse transcription into cDNA, which acted as the sequencing template. The data were produced by immunoSEQ multiplex PCR, yet TCRdb's version contains in-frame clones alone and is incomplete. Of more than 95,000 clones listed, about 51% are singletons. Alopecia areata patients gave lesional scalp punch biopsies and peripheral blood samples. As for this clone: Antigen unknown.

Material for sequencing was NKG2D-low CD8+ T cells sorted from blood. The origin of this receptor is a human donor with alopecia areata. The J gene is TRBJ2-7, the V gene TRBV29-1, with 9 bases fitting TRBD1. The CDR3, as DNA: TGCAGCGTTGAGCACGAGGCTTGGGACAGGGTAACGGGCGAGCAGTACTTC. Residues: CSVEHEAWDRVTGEQYF.